These T cell receptor beta chains were read from a single sample in a study of T-cell memory formation after mild COVID-19. One entry per CDR3 protein results from TCRdb running MiXCR on the 5' RACE reads. Of 300,000 to 350,000 distinct CDR3 sequences in the sample, about an eighth are singletons; the top ten hold 22%. The sample taken for sequencing was PBMCs or a T cell subset sorted from them (not recorded which). Source of these receptors: a young man who had mild COVID-19 (a few samples of this study predate the infection). Cell type and time point are not known. The CDR3 runs from the conserved cysteine through the conserved F or W. D genes are given only for firm matches. The size of a clone is reported for some rows only, either as once, few or many, or as a class for expanded clones.

CDR3 | DNA | J | D | size | V
CASSTGGRIYGYTF | TGTGCCAGCAGCACTGGGGGACGGATCTATGGCTACACCTTC | TRBJ1-2 | . | few | TRBV6-5
CSARDAGGPGNTIYF | TGCAGTGCTAGGGACGCAGGGGGACCTGGAAACACCATATATTTT | TRBJ1-3 | TRBD1 | few | TRBV20-1
CATSPKGQGHQPQHF | TGTGCCACCAGCCCAAAGGGACAGGGTCATCAGCCCCAGCATTTT | TRBJ1-5 | TRBD1 | few | TRBV24-1
CASRMGGTDTQYF | TGTGCCAGCAGGATGGGAGGCACAGATACGCAGTATTTT | TRBJ2-3 | . | . | TRBV2
CASSPPGTSGDNEQFF | TGTGCCAGCTCACCACCTGGGACTAGCGGGGACAATGAGCAGTTCTTC | TRBJ2-1 | TRBD2 | few | TRBV18
CASSLRAGLAGNTGELFF | TGTGCCAGCAGTTTAAGAGCTGGACTAGCGGGGAACACCGGGGAGCTGTTTTTT | TRBJ2-2 | TRBD2 | . | TRBV27
CSARGQANQPQHF | TGCAGTGCTAGGGGACAGGCTAATCAGCCCCAGCATTTT | TRBJ1-5 | TRBD1 | . | TRBV20-1
CAISARDYGGDTQYF | TGTGCCATCAGTGCGCGGGACTATGGTGGGGATACGCAGTATTTT | TRBJ2-3 | TRBD2 | few | TRBV10-3
CASSYSRSPLHF | TGTGCCAGCAGTTACTCGAGGTCACCCCTCCACTTT | TRBJ1-6 | . | . | TRBV6-5
CSAPDRSNYGYTF | TGCAGTGCCCCGGACAGATCTAACTATGGCTACACCTTC | TRBJ1-2 | . | few | TRBV20-1
CASSPGTSGGALTDTQYF | TGTGCCAGCAGTCCCGGGACTAGCGGGGGGGCTCTCACAGATACGCAGTATTTT | TRBJ2-3 | TRBD2 | . | TRBV27
CATKEGQSYNEQFF | TGTGCCACCAAGGAGGGACAGAGTTACAATGAGCAGTTCTTC | TRBJ2-1 | . | few | TRBV11-1
CASSPQTEGNQPQHF | TGTGCCAGCAGCCCACAGACAGAAGGCAATCAGCCCCAGCATTTT | TRBJ1-5 | . | . | TRBV21-1
CASSLQFKGTEAFF | TGTGCCAGCAGCTTACAGTTCAAGGGTACTGAAGCTTTCTTT | TRBJ1-1 | . | few | TRBV7-3
CASSLRAGSYNEQFF | TGTGCCAGCAGTCTAAGGGCGGGGAGCTACAATGAGCAGTTCTTC | TRBJ2-1 | . | many | TRBV7-6
CASTRPEGTGVEAFF | TGTGCCAGCACCCGTCCCGAGGGGACAGGGGTTGAAGCTTTCTTT | TRBJ1-1 | TRBD1 | few | TRBV12-3/TRBV12-4
CASSKDEQFF | TGTGCCAGCAGTAAGGATGAGCAGTTCTTC | TRBJ2-1 | . | few | TRBV12-3/TRBV12-4
CASSSRGDRTQYF | TGTGCCAGCAGCTCGCGGGGGGACCGGACCCAGTACTTC | TRBJ2-5 | TRBD2 | few | TRBV11-3